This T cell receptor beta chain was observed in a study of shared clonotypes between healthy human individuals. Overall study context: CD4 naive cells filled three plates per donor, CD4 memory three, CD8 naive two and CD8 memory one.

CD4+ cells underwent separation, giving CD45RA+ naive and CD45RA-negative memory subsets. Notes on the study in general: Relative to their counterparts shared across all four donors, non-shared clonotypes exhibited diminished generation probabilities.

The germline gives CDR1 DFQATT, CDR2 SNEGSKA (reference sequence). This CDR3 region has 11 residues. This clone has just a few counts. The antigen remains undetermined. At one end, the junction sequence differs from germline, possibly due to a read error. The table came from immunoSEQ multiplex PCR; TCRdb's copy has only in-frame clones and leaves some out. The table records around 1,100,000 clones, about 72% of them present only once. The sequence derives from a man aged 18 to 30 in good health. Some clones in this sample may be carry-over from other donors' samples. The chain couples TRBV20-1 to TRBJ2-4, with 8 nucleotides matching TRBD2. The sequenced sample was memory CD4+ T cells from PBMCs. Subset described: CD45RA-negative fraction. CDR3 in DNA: TGCAGTGCTATGGGACTAGAGGTTCAATACTTC. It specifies CSAMGLEVQYF.